The rows below give T cell receptor beta chains drawn from one sample of a study of blood T cell repertoires in COVID-19. Assay used: immunoSEQ multiplex PCR; TCRdb lists only in-frame clones, some missing. Of roughly 330,000 clones listed, more than 75% were seen once; the top ten hold approximately 5.3%. Sequencing was done on a sample of PBMCs or T cells enriched from blood (not recorded which). The receptors were gathered from a young woman who had recovered from COVID-19. Each CDR3 is given with its conserved first and last residue. The order of the fields is CDR3 protein, CDR3 DNA, D gene, V gene, J gene, clone size. D genes are given only for firm matches. Clone size, where shown, is once, few, many, or a class for clones that have expanded.

CASRGQGAGDTEAFF	TGTGCCAGCAGGGGACAGGGCGCAGGAGACACTGAAGCTTTCTTT	TRBD1	TRBV6-5	TRBJ1-1	NA
CASSLRNRGRIGNGDTGELFF	TGCGCCAGCAGCTTGCGGAACAGGGGGCGTATCGGGAACGGCGACACCGGGGAGCTGTTTTTT	TRBD1	TRBV5-1	TRBJ2-2	NA
CASREERADPYNSPLHF	TGTGCCAGCAGAGAAGAGAGGGCGGACCCCTATAATTCACCCCTCCACTTT	NA	TRBV6-1	TRBJ1-6	once
CASSPTSQGSGFGNTIYF	TGTGCCAGCAGCCCGACTTCTCAGGGTTCCGGCTTCGGAAACACCATATATTTT	NA	TRBV7-6	TRBJ1-3	NA
CASTSPGSYNEQFF	TGTGCCAGCACCAGCCCGGGCTCCTACAATGAGCAGTTCTTC	NA	TRBV27	TRBJ2-1	few
CASSPFDRGLEAFF	TGTGCCAGCAGTCCCTTCGACAGGGGGCTAGAAGCTTTCTTT	TRBD1	TRBV2	TRBJ1-1	NA
CASSPERGRSRGYTF	TGTGCCAGCAGCCCCGAGCGGGGTCGATCCCGTGGCTACACCTTC	NA	TRBV7-9	TRBJ1-2	NA
CASSRGGVSYNEQFF	TGTGCCAGCAGTCGCGGGGGGGTCTCCTACAATGAGCAGTTCTTC	TRBD2	TRBV9	TRBJ2-1	NA
CASSAGAYGYTF	TGTGCCAGCAGCGCAGGGGCCTATGGCTACACCTTC	NA	TRBV11-3	TRBJ1-2	few
CASSSLPYRVSNQPQHF	TGTGCCAGCAGTTCCCTCCCCTACAGGGTTAGCAATCAGCCCCAGCATTTT	NA	TRBV28	TRBJ1-5	NA
CASSSGQGYEKLFF	TGTGCCAGCAGCTCGGGACAGGGATACGAAAAACTGTTTTTT	TRBD1	TRBV5-6	TRBJ1-4	few
CASSMVGSSYNEQFF	TGTGCCAGTAGTATGGTGGGGAGCTCCTACAATGAGCAGTTCTTC	NA	TRBV19	TRBJ2-1	NA